A single sample is the source of the 25 T cell receptor beta chains below, sequenced in a study of T cells in tuberculosis. Generated by immunoSEQ multiplex PCR, the TCRdb table keeps only in-frame clones and is missing some. The sample lists approximately 59,000 clones, 88% occurring once. After thawing and overnight rest, PBMC were stained with GMM-loaded CD1B tetramer, viability dye and anti-CD3 for sorting. CD1B tetramers were loaded with Rhodococcus equi-derived C32 glucose monomycolate. The sample consisted of CD1b-GMM tetramer-negative cells sorted from PBMCs. Receptors were obtained from an adult woman with latent tuberculosis.

The chain combines TRBV12-5 with TRBJ2-2, with TRBD1 matching 7 bases. Trimming cost V 3 bases and J 7 bases; bases outside gene matches: 2. The germline gives CDR1 LGHNT, CDR2 FRNRAP. The CDR3 covers 13 residues. CDR3 DNA sequence: TGTGCTAGTGGTTTACAGGGGATCGGGGAGCTGTTTTTT. Residues: CASGLQGIGELFF.

This rearrangement joins TRBV7-2 to TRBJ2-5; D not certain. The CDR3 totals 16 residues. The V end was cut by 2 bases, the J end by 5 bases, with 18 bases between. Germline V gene data show CDR1 as SGHTA and CDR2 as FQGNSA. CDR3 nucleotide sequence: TGTGCCAGCAGCTTACGTTTTAGTTCATCGTGGGAGACCCAGTACTTC. It is translated as CASSLRFSSSWETQYF.

The genes are TRBV7-9 and TRBJ2-1, with TRBD1 matching 7 bases. V gave up 2 bases and J gave up 8 bases; unmatched junction bases: 18. Germline assignment: CDR1 SEHNR and CDR2 FQNEAQ (reference sequence). The CDR3 has 18 residues. For the CDR3, the DNA is TGTGCCAGCAGCTTACGTGGACAGGCCTTCGCAGGGAACCATGAGCAGTTCTTC. It specifies CASSLRGQAFAGNHEQFF.

The gene calls are TRBV19 and TRBJ1-5, with a tentative D call TRBD1 (5 bases). V lost 8 bases to trimming and J lost 0 bases, with 14 bases between them. This CDR3 is built from 15 residues. CDR1 is LNHDA and CDR2 is SQIVND in the germline V gene (reference sequence). The CDR3 DNA follows: TGTGCCAGTTCCGGGACGGACTATAGCAATCAGCCCCAGCATTTT. Amino acids: CASSGTDYSNQPQHF.

This chain links TRBV11-3 with TRBJ2-1; 7 bases match TRBD2. The CDR3 is 14 amino acids. J gave up 6 bases and V 5 bases, and 7 bases lay outside the gene matches. Germline CDR1 is SGHNT and CDR2 is YENEEA. CDR3 sequence (DNA): TGTGCCAGCAGCCCGGGGAGGGCGTCCAATGAGCAGTTCTTC. Translating it yields CASSPGRASNEQFF. The complete variable domain, with remaining parts taken from reference TRBV11-3 and TRBJ2-1, reads EAGVVQSPRYKIIEKKQPVAFWCNPISGHNTLYWYLQNLGQGPELLIRYENEEAVDDSQLPKDRFSAERLKGVDSTLKIQPAELGDSAVYLCASSPGRASNEQFFGPGTRLTVL.

The chain joins TRBV5-1 to TRBJ2-7, with D perhaps matching TRBD2 (6 bases). Germline CDR1 and CDR2: SGHRS and YFSETQ. The CDR3 has 16 residues. The V end was cut by 4 bases, the J end by 3 bases, with 20 bases between. The CDR3 DNA reads as TGCGCCAGCAGCATCACATCTGGAGGGGCAAGCTACGAGCAGTACTTC. Its protein is CASSITSGGASYEQYF.

The chain recombines TRBV6-5 with TRBJ2-2; 10 positions agree with TRBD2. This CDR3 has 16 residues. The V segment lost 0 bases and the J segment 6 bases; nucleotides outside the gene matches: 4. Germline CDR1 reads MNHEY; CDR2 reads SVGAGI. The CDR3 DNA follows: TGTGCCAGCAGTTACTCAGCTAGCGGGAGTTCCGGGGAGCTGTTTTTT. Translated, it gives CASSYSASGSSGELFF.

V gene TRBV7-3 combines with J gene TRBJ2-1; D perhaps matches TRBD2 (6 bases). CDR1 and CDR2 (germline): SGHTA, FQGTGA. The length of the CDR3 is 17 residues. V was shortened by 1 base and J by 7 bases, with 20 bases between the two germline ends. CDR3: CASSLIGGVSLGNEQFF. In DNA, the CDR3 is TGTGCCAGCAGCTTAATCGGGGGAGTTTCACTTGGTAATGAGCAGTTCTTC.

The V and J genes are TRBV7-3 and TRBJ2-2, with unresolved D. This CDR3 region has 12 residues. Trimming took off 3 bases at V and 7 bases at J, with 6 bases between the two ends. Germline loops: CDR1 SGHTA, CDR2 FQGTGA. The CDR3 sequence is CASSFRLGELFF. The CDR3 region has the DNA TGTGCCAGCAGCTTCCGTCTCGGGGAGCTGTTTTTT.

The chain carries TRBV30 and TRBJ1-2, with 9 bases that match TRBD1. The CDR3 contains 17 residues. CDR1 GTSNPN and CDR2 SVGIG come from the germline V gene (reference sequence). Germline trimming cut 3 bases from V and 4 bases from J; bases unmatched to any gene: 15. The CDR3 coding sequence is TGTGCCTGGAGGGCCCCACCCTACAGGGGGCGCGGCTATGGCTACACCTTC. Encoded protein: CAWRAPPYRGRGYGYTF.

The V gene is TRBV5-1, the J gene TRBJ1-1; TRBD1 agrees at 8 bases. From germline, CDR1 is SGHRS and CDR2 YFSETQ. The CDR3 length is 13 residues. V lost 2 bases and J lost 4; bases outside the gene matches: 1. CDR3 protein: CASSFTGGTEAFF. CDR3 coding DNA: TGCGCCAGCAGCTTTACAGGGGGCACTGAAGCTTTCTTT.

The chain employs TRBV15 and TRBJ1-1, with D hard to call. CDR3 length: 14 residues. The V end was cut by 0 bases, the J end by 5 bases, with 10 bases between. Germline CDR1 reads LNHNV; CDR2 reads YYDKDF (reference sequence). CDR3 region: CATSRERGMTEAFF. CDR3 nucleotides: TGTGCCACCAGCAGAGAACGGGGTATGACTGAAGCTTTCTTT.

This chain joins TRBV7-2 and TRBJ2-7; D perhaps matches TRBD2 (6 bases). Between the trimmed V and J ends, which lost 2 bases and 7 bases, there was a span of 18 bases. The CDR3 runs to 15 residues. Germline V gives CDR1 SGHTA, CDR2 FQGNSA. The CDR3 DNA reads as TGTGCCAGCAGCTTATCGGTAGCGGTAACACGGGAGCAGTACTTC. Its translation is CASSLSVAVTREQYF.

The J gene is TRBJ2-5, the V gene TRBV21-1; TRBD1, as called in the table, went unchecked against the DNA. TRBV21-1 is listed as a pseudogene. The CDR3 runs 9 residues. The chain's CDR3 is CASMGQGNF. The DNA of the CDR3 is TGTGCCAGCATGGGACAGGGGAACTTC.

The CDR3 DNA sequence: TGTGCCAGCAGTTGGGCCTACCAAGAGACCCAGTACTTC. Its translation: CASSWAYQETQYF. J is TRBJ2-5 and V is TRBV27; D is unresolved. V dropped 4 bases and J dropped 0 bases, with 6 bases sitting between them. CDR1 is MNHEY, CDR2 SMNVEV, per germline (reference sequence). The length of the CDR3 is 13 residues.

The count of this clone is one. The rearrangement links TRBV2 to TRBJ1-4; 9 bases agree with TRBD1. The CDR3 is made up of 18 amino acids. V was clipped by 7 bases and J by 8 bases; unmatched bases: 20. CDR1 SNHLY and CDR2 FYNNEI come from the germline V gene. The CDR3 here is CASNNNLGQGSRREKLFF. CDR3 nucleotide sequence: TGTGCCAGCAACAACAACCTAGGACAGGGGTCGAGGAGAGAAAAACTGTTTTTT. The full variable domain, in which reference TRBV2 and TRBJ1-4 provide the parts outside the CDR3, is EPEVTQTPSHQVTQMGQEVILRCVPISNHLYFYWYRQILGQKVEFLVSFYNNEISEKSEIFDDQFSVERPDGSNFTLKIRSTKLEDSAMYFCASNNNLGQGSRREKLFFGSGTQLSVL.

The chain combines TRBV6-4 with TRBJ2-1; 13 nucleotides agree with TRBD2. The CDR3 spans 16 residues. After removal of 6 bases from V and 2 bases from J, the junction contained 4 bases not matched to a gene. Germline values: CDR1 MRHNA, CDR2 SNTAGT. Written as DNA, the CDR3 is TGTGCCAGCAGCCGGGGGACTAGCGGGACCTACAATGAGCAGTTCTTC. Its translation: CASSRGTSGTYNEQFF.

The gene calls are TRBV6-5 and TRBJ2-1, with TRBD1 matching 9 bases. Germline trimming cut 0 bases from V and 6 bases from J; bases unmatched to any gene: 3. The CDR3 contains 15 residues. Germline lookup yields CDR1 MNHEY and CDR2 SVGAGI. The CDR3 region is CASSYSRTGVNEQFF. The CDR3 nucleotides read TGTGCCAGCAGTTACTCACGGACAGGGGTCAATGAGCAGTTCTTC.

This clone was counted a single time. This chain uses TRBV19 with TRBJ1-1; 7 bases are shared with TRBD1. The germline V gene encodes CDR1 LNHDA and CDR2 SQIVND (reference sequence). Trimming at V came to 9 bases and at J to 1 base, leaving 5 bases not matched to a gene. The CDR3 runs to 13 residues. In nucleotides, the CDR3 is TGTGCCAGGGCCAACAGGGGGAACACTGAAGCTTTCTTT. The encoded protein is CARANRGNTEAFF.

The J gene is TRBJ2-3, the V gene TRBV4-3, with TRBD2 matching over 8 bases. Germline assignment: CDR1 LGHNA and CDR2 YSLEER. The CDR3 spans 15 residues. Unmatched junction bases numbered 12, after V lost 8 bases and J lost 5 bases. The CDR3 sequence is CASPRLAPWVDTQYF. The DNA for the CDR3 is TGCGCCAGCCCAAGACTAGCGCCCTGGGTAGATACGCAGTATTTT.

This sequence joins TRBV30 and TRBJ2-5; 12 nucleotides match TRBD2. Unmatched junction bases numbered 15, after V lost 5 bases and J lost 5 bases. The CDR3 is 17 amino acids. Per germline, CDR1 GTSNPN and CDR2 SVGIG (reference sequence). The CDR3 DNA reads TGTGCCTGGGAGGATCGGACTAGCGGGATTTTTGGGGAGACCCAGTACTTC. Translation: CAWEDRTSGIFGETQYF.

In its sample, this clone was seen once. V gene TRBV30 combines with J gene TRBJ2-3; maybe TRBD1 (6 bases). V gave up 3 bases and J gave up 1 base, with 17 bases separating them. CDR1 is GTSNPN and CDR2 is SVGIG in the germline V gene (reference sequence). The CDR3 totals 16 residues. CDR3 bases: TGTGCCTGGAGCCTCGGGCAGGGGTGGGGCACAGATACGCAGTATTTT. As protein: CAWSLGQGWGTDTQYF.

The chain couples TRBV2 to TRBJ1-1; D is undetermined. This CDR3 is built from 14 residues. The germline V gene has CDR1 SNHLY and CDR2 FYNNEI. The ends were cut back, 7 bases at V and 5 bases at J, with 17 bases in the middle. The CDR3 loop is CASNYRRGLTEAFF. CDR3 sequence (DNA): TGTGCCAGCAATTATAGACGTGGGCTTACTGAAGCTTTCTTT.

The chain recombines TRBV4-2 with TRBJ2-2; a possible D gene is TRBD2 (6 bases). This CDR3 spans 15 amino acids. V was trimmed by 6 bases and J by 6 bases, leaving 17 bases between them. Germline values: CDR1 LGHNA, CDR2 YNFKEQ. The DNA of the CDR3 is TGTGCCAGCAGTTCCGCGGACGGGAGCGCCGGGGAGCTGTTTTTT. Translation: CASSSADGSAGELFF.

V usage is TRBV5-1 and J usage is TRBJ2-6, with D uncertain. The germline V and J ends were trimmed by 1 base and 0 bases, with 8 bases remaining between them. Germline-derived CDR1 and CDR2 are SGHRS and YFSETQ. CDR3 length: 16 amino acids. Here the CDR3 reads CASSLLQSSGANVLTF. CDR3 nucleotides: TGCGCCAGCAGCTTGCTACAGAGCTCTGGGGCCAACGTCCTGACTTTC.